The 8 T cell receptor beta chains listed next were all sequenced from one sample in a study of sequential checkpoint blockade in melanoma. TCRdb keeps only in-frame clones here, not all; method: immunoSEQ multiplex PCR. This repertoire shows about 12,000 clones, 60% to 80% found once; its top ten account for about 57%. Treatment reported: randomized to nivolumab then ipilimumab (arm A) or the reverse (arm B). This sample comprised CD8+ T cells sorted from blood (inferred from file names), obtained from a patient given nivolumab and ipilimumab in sequence. The receptors were gathered from a human donor with melanoma.

This chain joins TRBV4-1 and TRBJ2-7; 8 bases agree with TRBD1. J gave up 1 base and V 3 bases, and 2 bases lay outside the gene matches. CDR3 length equals 14 residues. CDR1 MGHRA and CDR2 YSYEKL come from the germline V gene. The CDR3 reads CASSHDRGSYEQYF. The CDR3 DNA reads as TGCGCCAGCAGCCACGACAGGGGATCCTACGAGCAGTACTTC.

This clone is medium-sized (0.01 to 0.1%). The chain couples TRBV15 to TRBJ1-4; 9 bases line up with TRBD1. The V and J ends lost 8 bases and 8 bases, in that order; junction bases with no gene match: 6. Per germline, CDR1 LNHNV and CDR2 YYDKDF (reference sequence). This CDR3 is 13 amino acids long. The CDR3 DNA follows: TGTGCCACCCTGGACAGGGGTTTGGAAAAACTGTTTTTT. It yields the protein CATLDRGLEKLFF.

The CDR3 sequence: CASSPYRDQYEQYF. In nucleotides, the CDR3 is TGCGCCAGCAGCCCATACAGGGATCAATACGAGCAGTACTTC. This chain uses TRBV4-3 with TRBJ2-7; tentative D call: TRBD1 (6 bases). The CDR3 sequence is 14 residues long. CDR1 and CDR2 (germline): LGHNA, YSLEER. V was pared by 4 bases and J by 4 bases, with 14 bases between.

This clone has just a few counts. The rearrangement links TRBV4-2 to TRBJ2-7; D may be TRBD2 (6 bases). The CDR3 covers 16 residues. The germline V and J ends were trimmed by 2 bases and 2 bases, with 16 bases remaining between them. Looked up from germline, CDR1 is LGHNA and CDR2 is YNFKEQ. The CDR3 sequence: CASSQSPRDLTYEQYF. DNA for the CDR3: TGTGCCAGCAGCCAAAGCCCGAGGGACTTGACCTACGAGCAGTACTTC.

In its sample, this clone was seen a few times. This sequence joins TRBV7-7 and TRBJ2-1; the D gene is possibly TRBD2 (6 bases). The germline V gene encodes CDR1 SSHAT and CDR2 FNYEAQ (reference sequence). CDR3 size: 15 residues. V shed 1 base and J shed 4 bases, with 11 bases lying between them. In DNA form, the CDR3 reads TGTGCCAGCAGCTTAGGAGGCCGGGGGTACAATGAGCAGTTCTTC. Its protein product is CASSLGGRGYNEQFF.

The chain employs TRBV28 and TRBJ1-1; D is perhaps TRBD1 (5 bases). Germline lookup yields CDR1 MDHEN and CDR2 SYDVKM. The CDR3 is 14 residues long. V lost 5 bases and J 1 base, leaving 11 bases between the germline ends. The CDR3 is CASSSGTTNTEAFF. The CDR3 nucleotides are TGTGCCAGCAGTAGCGGGACCACGAACACTGAAGCTTTCTTT.

The rearrangement joins TRBV30 to TRBJ2-6; 7 nucleotides match TRBD1. This CDR3 comprises 15 residues. CDR1 is GTSNPN, CDR2 SVGIG, per germline (reference sequence). Unmatched junction bases numbered 1, after V lost 2 bases and J lost 0 bases. Here the CDR3 DNA reads TGTGCCTGGAGTCAGGGGGTCTCTGGGGCCAACGTCCTGACTTTC. Amino acid sequence: CAWSQGVSGANVLTF.

The V and J genes are TRBV6-1 and TRBJ2-3; 9 nucleotides match TRBD1. Unmatched junction bases numbered 2, after V lost 4 bases and J lost 3 bases. CDR3 length: 14 amino acids. The germline CDR1 and CDR2 sequences are MNHNS and SASEGT. The CDR3 region is CASSGDRVTDTQYF. The CDR3 nucleotides read TGTGCCAGCAGTGGGGACAGGGTAACAGATACGCAGTATTTT.